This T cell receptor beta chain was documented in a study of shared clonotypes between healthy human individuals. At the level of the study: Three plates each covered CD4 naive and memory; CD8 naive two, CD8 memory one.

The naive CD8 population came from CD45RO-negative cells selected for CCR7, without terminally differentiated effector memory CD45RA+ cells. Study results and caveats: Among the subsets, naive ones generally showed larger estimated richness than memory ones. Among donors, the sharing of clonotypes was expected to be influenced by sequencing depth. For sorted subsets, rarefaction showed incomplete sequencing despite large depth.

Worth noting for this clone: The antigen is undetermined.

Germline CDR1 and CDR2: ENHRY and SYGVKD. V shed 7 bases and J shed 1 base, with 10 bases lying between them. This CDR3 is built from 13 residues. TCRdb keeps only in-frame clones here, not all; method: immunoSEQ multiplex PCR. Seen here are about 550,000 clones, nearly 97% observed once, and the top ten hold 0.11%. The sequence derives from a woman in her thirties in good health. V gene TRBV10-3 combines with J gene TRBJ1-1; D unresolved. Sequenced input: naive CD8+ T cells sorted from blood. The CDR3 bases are TGTGCCATCACCATTCGACAGAACACTGAAGCTTTCTTT. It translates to CAITIRQNTEAFF.